The entry that follows covers one T cell receptor beta chain sequence. Its antigen is not known. The sequenced template was cDNA made from the entire isolated RNA. Only in-frame clones appear in the TCRdb table, and some are missing; sequencing was by immunoSEQ multiplex PCR. The repertoire holds 680,000 or so clones, 13% seen once, with approximately 0.022% in the top ten. The CDR3 is made up of 13 amino acids. Germline values: CDR1 GTSNPN, CDR2 SVGIG (reference sequence). With 2 bases removed from V and 5 bases from J, the gap between germline ends came to 10 bases. The record originates from a study of beta chain features in type 1 diabetes. Study outcomes and limitations: For Type 1 diabetes patients, all four CD4+ subsets carried TCRB CDR3s that were moderately but significantly shorter.

The TCR originated in a man in his late teens or twenties with type 1 diabetes. The genes are TRBV30 and TRBJ1-5; D may be TRBD1 (6 bases). The sequenced sample was naive CD4+ T cells from blood. In DNA form, the CDR3 reads TGTGCCTGGAGTAATGGGGGCGATCAGCCCCAGCATTTT. Protein: CAWSNGGDQPQHF.